The entry that follows covers one T cell receptor beta chain sequence. The PCR used 60 Vbeta and 13 Jbeta primers. Clones were read by immunoSEQ multiplex PCR, and TCRdb kept only the in-frame ones, dropping some. The repertoire shows about 53,000 clones; the top ten hold around an eighth. This sample is part of a study of cytomegalovirus exposure and HLA in healthy donors. Germline V gene lookup returns CDR1 MNHEY and CDR2 SMNVEV (reference sequence). The V and J ends lost 6 bases and 3 bases respectively, with 9 bases between them. The CDR3 is 12 residues long. Sequenced input: PBMCs. V gene TRBV27 combines with J gene TRBJ2-7; a possible D gene is TRBD1 (6 bases). The receptor was isolated from a man between 18 and 35 years old in good health and CMV-seropositive. Written as DNA, the CDR3 is TGTGCCAGCAGCCTACAGGGCTACGAGCAGTACTTC. Translation gives CASSLQGYEQYF.